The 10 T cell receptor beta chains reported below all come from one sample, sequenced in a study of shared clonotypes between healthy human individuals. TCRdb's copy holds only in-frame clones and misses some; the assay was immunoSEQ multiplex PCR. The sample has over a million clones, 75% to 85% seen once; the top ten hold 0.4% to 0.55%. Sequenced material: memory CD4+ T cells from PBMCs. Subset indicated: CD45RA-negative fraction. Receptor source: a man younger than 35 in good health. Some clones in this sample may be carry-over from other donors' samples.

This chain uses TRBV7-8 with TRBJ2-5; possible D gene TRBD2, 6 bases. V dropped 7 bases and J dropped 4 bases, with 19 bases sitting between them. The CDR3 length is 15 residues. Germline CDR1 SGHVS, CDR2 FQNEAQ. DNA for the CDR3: TGTGCCAGCACGCCCCGCGGCGGGATGATAGAGACCCAGTACTTC. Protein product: CASTPRGGMIETQYF.

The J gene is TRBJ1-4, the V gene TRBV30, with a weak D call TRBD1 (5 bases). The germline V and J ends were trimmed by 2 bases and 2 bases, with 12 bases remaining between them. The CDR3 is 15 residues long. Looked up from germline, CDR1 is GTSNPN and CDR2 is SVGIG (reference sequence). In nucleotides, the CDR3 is TGTGCCTGGAGTTTAGGGGTCGGGACTAATGAAAAACTGTTTTTT. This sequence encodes CAWSLGVGTNEKLFF. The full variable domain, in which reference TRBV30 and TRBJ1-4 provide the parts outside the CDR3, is SQTIHQWPATLVQPVGSPLSLECTVEGTSNPNLYWYRQAAGRGLQLLFYSVGIGQISSEVPQNLSASRPQDRQFILSSKKLLLSDSGFYLCAWSLGVGTNEKLFFGSGTQLSVL.

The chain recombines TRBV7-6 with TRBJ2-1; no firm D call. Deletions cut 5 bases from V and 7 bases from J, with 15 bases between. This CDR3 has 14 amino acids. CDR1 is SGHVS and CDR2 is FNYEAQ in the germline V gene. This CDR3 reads CASSTSPDSNEQFF. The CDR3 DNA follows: TGTGCCAGCAGCACGTCACCCGACTCGAATGAGCAGTTCTTC.

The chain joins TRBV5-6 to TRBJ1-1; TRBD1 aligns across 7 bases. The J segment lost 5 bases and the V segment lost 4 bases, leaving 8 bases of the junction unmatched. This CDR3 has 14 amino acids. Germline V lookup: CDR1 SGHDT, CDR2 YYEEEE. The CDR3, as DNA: TGTGCCAGCAGCCCTCGACAGGGATGGACTGAAGCTTTCTTT. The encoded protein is CASSPRQGWTEAFF.

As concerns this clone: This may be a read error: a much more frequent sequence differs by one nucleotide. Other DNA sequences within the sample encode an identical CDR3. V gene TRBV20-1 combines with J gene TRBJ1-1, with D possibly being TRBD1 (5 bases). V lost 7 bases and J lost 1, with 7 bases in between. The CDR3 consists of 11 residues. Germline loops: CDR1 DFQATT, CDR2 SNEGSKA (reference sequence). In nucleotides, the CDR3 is TGCAGTGGTGGGGGGAACACTGAAGCTTTCTTT. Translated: CSGGGNTEAFF.

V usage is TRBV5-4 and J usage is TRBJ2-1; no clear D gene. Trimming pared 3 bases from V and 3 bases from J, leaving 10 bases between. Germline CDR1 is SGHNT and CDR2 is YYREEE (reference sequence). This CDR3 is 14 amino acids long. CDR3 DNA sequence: TGTGCCAGCAGCTCGACAAGCTACTACAATGAGCAGTTCTTC. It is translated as CASSSTSYYNEQFF.

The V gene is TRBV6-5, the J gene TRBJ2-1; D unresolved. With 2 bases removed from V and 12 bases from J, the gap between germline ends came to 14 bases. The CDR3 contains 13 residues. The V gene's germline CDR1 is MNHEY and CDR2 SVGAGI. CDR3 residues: CASSYPGQARQFF. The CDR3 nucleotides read TGTGCCAGCAGTTACCCCGGCCAGGCGAGGCAGTTCTTC.

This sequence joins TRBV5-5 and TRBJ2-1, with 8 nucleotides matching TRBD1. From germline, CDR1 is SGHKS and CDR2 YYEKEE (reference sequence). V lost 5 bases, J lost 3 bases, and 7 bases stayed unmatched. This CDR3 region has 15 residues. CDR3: CASSGGTGVYNEQFF. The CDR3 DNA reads TGTGCCAGCAGTGGGGGGACAGGAGTCTACAATGAGCAGTTCTTC. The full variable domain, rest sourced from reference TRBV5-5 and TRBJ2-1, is DAGVTQSPTHLIKTRGQQVTLRCSPISGHKSVSWYQQVLGQGPQFIFQYYEKEERGRGNFPDRFSARQFPNYSSELNVNALLLGDSALYLCASSGGTGVYNEQFFGPGTRLTVL.

The CDR3 loop reads CASSRDREKLFF. The CDR3 DNA reads TGTGCCAGCAGTAGGGACCGTGAAAAACTGTTTTTT. The chain combines TRBV28 with TRBJ1-4, with D tentatively TRBD1 (5 bases). V lost 5 bases and J 7 bases, leaving 8 bases between the germline ends. The CDR3 contains 12 residues. Germline V gives CDR1 MDHEN, CDR2 SYDVKM.

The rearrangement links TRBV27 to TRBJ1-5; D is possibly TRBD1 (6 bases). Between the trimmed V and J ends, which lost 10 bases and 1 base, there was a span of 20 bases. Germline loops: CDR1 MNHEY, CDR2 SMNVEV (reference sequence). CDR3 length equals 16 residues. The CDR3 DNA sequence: TGTGCCAAGGCGGGCAGGCTCACAGGGAGCAATCAGCCCCAGCATTTT. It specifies CAKAGRLTGSNQPQHF.